The 12 T cell receptor beta chains in this list originate from one sample, sequenced in a study of CD8 T cells in Susac syndrome. It was with random hexamers that 0.5 to 1 ug RNA was reverse transcribed. Using its own MiXCR run on the immunoSEQ multiplex PCR reads, TCRdb lists one record per CDR3 protein. The sample yields 150,000 to 180,000 distinct CDR3 sequences, around 95% seen once. Sequences were obtained from CD8+ T cells from PBMCs. The receptors shown here come from a human donor with multiple sclerosis.

V gene TRBV19 combines with J gene TRBJ1-1; D is ambiguous. Trimming left V 1 base short and J 0 bases short, with 9 bases between. Germline CDR1 is LNHDA and CDR2 is SQIVND (reference sequence). The CDR3 has 15 residues. CDR3 nucleotide sequence: TGTGCCAGTAGTATAGTTGGCCAGTTGAACACTGAAGCTTTCTTT. Amino acids: CASSIVGQLNTEAFF.

The genes are TRBV29-1 and TRBJ2-1; D is ambiguous. Germline CDR1 is SQVTM and CDR2 is ANQGSEA. The CDR3 has 14 amino acids. Trimming took 3 bases from V and 0 from J, leaving 9 bases between them. The CDR3 DNA reads TGCAGCGTTGAGGGCGGAAGCTCCTACAATGAGCAGTTCTTC. Amino acid sequence: CSVEGGSSYNEQFF.

The gene calls are TRBV20-1 and TRBJ2-5; no definite D call. This CDR3 is built from 11 residues. Germline values: CDR1 DFQATT, CDR2 SNEGSKA (reference sequence). V was clipped by 4 bases and J by 4 bases, with 7 bases between them. The CDR3 here is CSATTGETQYF. CDR3 DNA: TGCAGTGCTACAACGGGAGAGACCCAGTACTTC.

The CDR3 sequence is CASSVDGLQETQYF. DNA for the CDR3: TGTGCCAGCAGCGTAGACGGGCTCCAAGAGACCCAGTACTTC. The chain recombines TRBV9 with TRBJ2-5; no firm D call. The CDR3 spans 14 residues. Trimming took 0 bases from V and 1 from J, leaving 7 bases between them. CDR1 SGDLS and CDR2 YYNGEE come from the germline V gene.

The genes are TRBV16 and TRBJ1-1, with D unclear. V was cut by 4 bases and J by 4 bases, with 10 bases left in between. Germline CDR1 is KGHSY and CDR2 is FQNENV. The CDR3 contains 13 residues. The CDR3: CASSREAVTEAFF. The CDR3, as DNA: TGTGCCAGCAGCCGAGAGGCGGTCACTGAAGCTTTCTTT.

The V and J genes are TRBV29-1 and TRBJ2-7; 12 bases are a match to TRBD2. The CDR3 consists of 15 residues. Germline trimming cut 1 base from V and 3 bases from J; bases unmatched to any gene: 4. The germline gives CDR1 SQVTM, CDR2 ANQGSEA. The CDR3 loop reads CSVEGMTSGGYEQYF. CDR3 DNA sequence: TGCAGCGTTGAAGGGATGACTAGCGGGGGCTACGAGCAGTACTTC.

The rearrangement joins TRBV27 to TRBJ2-5, with D perhaps matching TRBD1 or TRBD2 (5 bases each). Trimming stripped 7 bases from V and 4 bases from J, with 16 bases between. The CDR3 has 14 residues. CDR1 is MNHEY, CDR2 SMNVEV, per germline (reference sequence). CDR3 coding DNA: TGTGCCAGCACCCCCTTGGGACGGACAGAGACCCAGTACTTC. Translating gives CASTPLGRTETQYF.

The chain recombines TRBV13 with TRBJ2-7; D is possibly TRBD1 (5 bases). Trimming removed 5 bases from V and 4 bases from J, with 15 bases in between. Germline V gene sequence: CDR1 PRHDT, CDR2 FYEKMQ (reference sequence). This CDR3 spans 14 amino acids. CDR3 bases: TGTGCCAGCAGCCCTTCAGCGACAGCATACGAGCAGTACGTC. Residues: CASSPSATAYEQYV.

The chain has TRBV28 and TRBJ2-5; D call uncertain. The V gene lost 3 bases and the J gene lost 5 bases, with 13 bases spanning the gap. CDR1 is MDHEN and CDR2 is SYDVKM in the germline V gene. The CDR3 consists of 14 residues. In DNA, the CDR3 is TGTGCCAGCAGTTTTCGTCTGGGCCCGGAGACCCAGTACTTC. Translated: CASSFRLGPETQYF.

This chain uses TRBV5-1 with TRBJ1-1, with a possible D match to TRBD1 (6 bases). There are 13 residues in the CDR3. Trimming removed 4 bases from V and 6 bases from J, with 13 bases in between. Germline V gives CDR1 SGHRS, CDR2 YFSETQ. The CDR3 here is CASSHNRAAEAFF. In DNA, the CDR3 is TGCGCCAGCAGCCATAACAGGGCGGCTGAAGCTTTCTTT.

The genes are TRBV4-1 and TRBJ1-2; TRBD1 is a possible D gene (6 bases). V lost 1 base to trimming and J lost 4 bases, with 13 bases between them. This CDR3 contains 15 residues. From germline, CDR1 is MGHRA and CDR2 YSYEKL. The CDR3 DNA is TGCGCCAGCAGCCAAGTACAGGGAGGCTTCTATGGCTACACCTTC. It codes for CASSQVQGGFYGYTF.

The rearrangement uses TRBV29-1 and TRBJ2-5; possible D gene TRBD2, 5 bases. This CDR3 region has 13 residues. Trimming removed 6 bases from V and 2 bases from J, with 13 bases in between. Germline V gene lookup returns CDR1 SQVTM and CDR2 ANQGSEA. CDR3 region: CSVPRRTQETQYF. In DNA, the CDR3 is TGCAGCGTACCTAGGAGGACTCAAGAGACCCAGTACTTC. The whole variable domain, filled in from reference TRBV29-1 and TRBJ2-5, reads SAVISQKPSRDICQRGTSLTIQCQVDSQVTMMFWYRQQPGQSLTLIATANQGSEATYESGFVIDKFPISRPNLTFSTLTVSNMSPEDSSIYLCSVPRRTQETQYFGPGTRLLVL.